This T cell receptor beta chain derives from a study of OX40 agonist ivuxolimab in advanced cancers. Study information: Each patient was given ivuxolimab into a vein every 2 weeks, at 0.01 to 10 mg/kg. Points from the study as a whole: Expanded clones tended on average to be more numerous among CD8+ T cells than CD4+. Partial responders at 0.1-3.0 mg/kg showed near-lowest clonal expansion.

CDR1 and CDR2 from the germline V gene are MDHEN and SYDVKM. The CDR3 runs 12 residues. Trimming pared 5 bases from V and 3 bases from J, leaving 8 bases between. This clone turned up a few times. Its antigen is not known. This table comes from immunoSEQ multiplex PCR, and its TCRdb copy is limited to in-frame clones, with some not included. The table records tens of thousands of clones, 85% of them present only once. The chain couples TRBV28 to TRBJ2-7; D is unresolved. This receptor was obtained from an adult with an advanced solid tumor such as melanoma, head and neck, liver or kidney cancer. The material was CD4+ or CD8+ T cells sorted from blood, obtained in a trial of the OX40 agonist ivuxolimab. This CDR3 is CASSGQYYEQYF. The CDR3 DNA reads TGTGCCAGCAGTGGGCAGTACTACGAGCAGTACTTC.